These T cell receptor beta chains were read from a single sample in a study of CXCR3-negative and CXCR3-positive naive CD8 T cells. TCRdb re-analyzed the 5' RACE reads; it lists each CDR3 protein once, without DNA. The sample is made up of some 130,000 distinct CDR3 sequences, and the top ten hold 0.45% to 0.55% of it. The sequencing sample was made of naive CXCR3- CD8+ T cells from blood. The receptors originated from a human donor in good health. Some clones in this sample may be carry-over from other donors' samples. CDR3s include the opening cysteine and the closing phenylalanine or tryptophan. Fields, in order: V gene, J gene, CDR3 protein.

>TRBV20-1|TRBJ2-3
CSARDLGFSTDTQYF
>TRBV11-2|TRBJ2-7
CASSLPSHNEQYF
>TRBV7-2|TRBJ2-5
CASSQDSAGWETQYF
>TRBV7-2|TRBJ1-1
CASSPVGQGASEAFF
>TRBV29-1|TRBJ2-3
CSVELREGVTRATDTQYF
>TRBV5-1|TRBJ1-2
CASSPEQGALNYGYTF
>TRBV7-9|TRBJ2-1
CASSLASGTSGHISYNEQFF
>TRBV4-1|TRBJ2-7
CASSQLPVAGGEEQYF
>TRBV19|TRBJ1-2
CASSRTAIYTF
>TRBV29-1|TRBJ2-7
CSAAGGSSYEQYF
>TRBV4-3|TRBJ1-2
CASSHLDHVNGYTF
>TRBV3-1|TRBJ2-2
CASSQGRLGALAGTGELFF
>TRBV28|TRBJ2-7
CASRLRVLGSYEQYF
>TRBV2|TRBJ2-7
CASKATNYEQYF
>TRBV19|TRBJ1-2
CASNPGEGNYGYTF
>TRBV7-9|TRBJ2-2
CASSPGQAGVGELFF
>TRBV25-1|TRBJ2-5
CASSELVQGAETQYF
>TRBV6-6|TRBJ2-7
CASRDLLDRGTYEQYF
>TRBV29-1|TRBJ2-7
CSAPGLAGEQYF
>TRBV14|TRBJ1-1
CASSFDHPGMNTEAFF
>TRBV7-9|TRBJ2-3
CASSLAFRDTQYF
>TRBV3-1|TRBJ1-2
CASSQEPGGPFYGYTF
>TRBV7-9|TRBJ2-3
CASSLGDSGTDTQYF
>TRBV6-6|TRBJ2-7
CASRATVVAGGESF
>TRBV28|TRBJ2-7
CASRQYYEQYF
>TRBV9|TRBJ2-1
CASSGRTGGNEQFF
>TRBV4-1|TRBJ2-2
CASSQDITGGTGELFF
>TRBV12-3/TRBV12-4|TRBJ2-1
CASSFRAGGSCNEQFF
>TRBV7-9|TRBJ1-3
CSSSPGGSGNTIYF
>TRBV2|TRBJ2-7
CASSEAGGTGAYEQYF
>TRBV6-8|TRBJ1-5
CAIHRVAQPQHF
>TRBV18|TRBJ2-1
CASSPSSYNEQFF
>TRBV29-1|TRBJ2-7
CSAPVAGTNEQYF
>TRBV2|TRBJ2-1
CASTADVLGDEQFF
>TRBV24-1|TRBJ2-7
CATSDGTGNSYEQYF
>TRBV6-5|TRBJ2-3
CASSYGQGRTDTQYF
>TRBV4-2|TRBJ2-1
CASSQEYSSYNEQFF
>TRBV29-1|TRBJ2-1
CSVESSGGMDEQFF
>TRBV10-3|TRBJ2-1
CAISDHINEQFF
>TRBV29-1|TRBJ2-1
CSIPGLAGGLGEQFF
>TRBV20-1|TRBJ2-7
CSARDQRYEQYF
>TRBV4-2|TRBJ2-7
CASSQGLSYEQYF
>TRBV29-1|TRBJ1-2
CSVGGPTGYTF
>TRBV11-2|TRBJ2-7
CASSLVRGGGVSEQYF
>TRBV28|TRBJ1-2
CASSLHDGGERGYTF
>TRBV27|TRBJ2-1
CASSFYDYNEQFF
>TRBV7-9|TRBJ2-2
CASSFAGITPNTGELFF
>TRBV29-1|TRBJ2-2
CSAPVTSGGATGELFF